Here is one TCR beta chain with its context. Trimming removed 6 bases at V and 4 bases at J, with 12 bases between. This CDR3 spans 14 amino acids. Germline V CDR1 and CDR2: MNHEY, SVGAGI. The entry originates in a study of blood T cell repertoires in COVID-19. The protocol was immunoSEQ multiplex PCR, while the TCRdb copy is restricted to in-frame clones and leaves out a portion. The repertoire holds some 120,000 clones, with approximately 88% as singletons. The source is a woman aged 25 to 39 who had recovered from COVID-19. V usage is TRBV6-5 and J usage is TRBJ2-2; weak D call: TRBD2 (6 bases). Sequencing was performed on peripheral blood. CDR3 loop: CASRTGRSTGELFF. CDR3 DNA sequence: TGTGCCAGCAGGACGGGGAGGAGCACCGGGGAGCTGTTTTTT.